Following are 2 T cell receptor beta chains from one sample sequenced in a study of identical twins. TCRdb passed the 5' RACE reads through MiXCR, listing each CDR3 protein once. The sample records approximately 670,000 distinct CDR3 sequences, approximately 6.1% being singletons. What was sequenced was naive T cells sorted from blood. The receptors were gathered from a man between 18 and 29 years old in good health.

This clonotype was found many times. The chain employs TRBV6-5 and TRBJ2-3; D unclear. V dropped 2 bases and J dropped 2 bases, with 5 bases sitting between them. The CDR3 spans 13 residues. CDR1 and CDR2 (germline): MNHEY, SVGAGI. The CDR3 DNA reads TGTGCCAGCAGTTACGAACTCACAGATACGCAGTATTTT. Translation: CASSYELTDTQYF.

This clonotype was recorded at least ten times. The chain links TRBV7-9 to TRBJ2-3, with 7 bases that match TRBD1. V lost 4 bases to trimming and J lost 4 bases; unmatched junction nucleotides: 11. Germline CDR1 and CDR2: SEHNR and FQNEAQ (reference sequence). CDR3 length equals 16 residues. The CDR3 DNA is TGTGCCAGCAGCTCAGGGGACAGTTCGGGACCAGATACGCAGTATTTT. Translating gives CASSSGDSSGPDTQYF.